This TCR beta chain was retrieved from a study of OX40 agonist ivuxolimab in advanced cancers. Assay: immunoSEQ multiplex PCR; the TCRdb copy retains only in-frame clones and omits some. The sample includes just over 60,000 clones, around 90% of them seen just once. The CDR3 is 16 amino acids. Germline V gene sequence: CDR1 SGDLS, CDR2 YYNGEE. V lost 0 bases and J lost 0; bases outside the gene matches: 4. The origin of this receptor is an adult with an advanced solid tumor such as melanoma, head and neck, liver or kidney cancer. The rearrangement uses TRBV9 and TRBJ2-7; 9 positions agree with TRBD1. The specimen was CD4+ or CD8+ T cells sorted from blood, collected in a trial of the OX40 agonist ivuxolimab. The CDR3 is CASSVDGTGSSYEQYF. CDR3 bases: TGTGCCAGCAGCGTAGATGGGACAGGGAGCTCCTACGAGCAGTACTTC.